The 14 T cell receptor beta chains in this list originate from one sample, sequenced in a study of cytomegalovirus exposure and HLA in healthy donors. The study ran its PCR with 60 Vbeta and 13 Jbeta primers. Generated by immunoSEQ multiplex PCR, the TCRdb table keeps only in-frame clones and is missing some. In the table there are 100,000 or so clones, 60% to 80% of which are singletons. The sample consisted of PBMCs. These receptors came from a man aged 50-60 years in good health and CMV-seropositive.

The chain combines TRBV7-8 with TRBJ2-3, with D tentatively TRBD2 (6 bases). The CDR3 runs 15 residues. CDR1 SGHVS and CDR2 FQNEAQ come from the germline V gene. Trimming pared 5 bases from V and 0 bases from J, leaving 12 bases between. The CDR3 bases are TGTGCCAGCAGCCTGGACTACCTGAGCACAGATACGCAGTATTTT. Amino acids: CASSLDYLSTDTQYF. The full variable domain, rest sourced from reference TRBV7-8 and TRBJ2-3, is GAGVSQSPRYKVAKRGQDVALRCDPISGHVSLFWYQQALGQGPEFLTYFQNEAQLDKSGLPSDRFFAERPEGSVSTLKIQRTQQEDSAVYLCASSLDYLSTDTQYFGPGTRLTVL.

The chain carries TRBV12-5 and TRBJ2-1; TRBD2 agrees at 8 bases. CDR1 and CDR2 from the germline V gene are LGHNT and FRNRAP. The trim removed 1 base at V and 9 bases at J, leaving 14 bases unmatched. The CDR3 is made up of 17 amino acids. CDR3 protein: CASGLGRGGAGGSEQFF. The CDR3 coding sequence is TGTGCTAGTGGTTTGGGCCGGGGGGGGGCGGGGGGCAGTGAGCAGTTCTTC.

This chain connects TRBV6-6 to TRBJ1-4, with D maybe TRBD1 (5 bases). V lost 7 bases, J lost 8 bases, and 17 bases lay in between. This CDR3 is built from 14 residues. Germline-derived CDR1 and CDR2 are MNHNY and SVGAGI (reference sequence). CDR3 loop: CASNKGLLKEKLFF. The CDR3 DNA reads as TGTGCCAGCAATAAGGGGCTCCTAAAGGAAAAACTGTTTTTT.

There are a few counts of this clone. The chain joins TRBV5-1 to TRBJ2-3; perhaps TRBD2 as D (7 bases). The CDR3 is made up of 19 amino acids. V was shortened by 0 bases and J by 2 bases, with 22 bases between the two germline ends. Germline assignment: CDR1 SGHRS and CDR2 YFSETQ. CDR3 region: CASSLDWDRRGPNTDTQYF. The DNA for the CDR3 is TGCGCCAGCAGCTTGGATTGGGACCGGCGGGGGCCAAACACAGATACGCAGTATTTT.

The chain combines TRBV27 with TRBJ2-7, with TRBD1 matching 9 bases. The CDR3 sequence is 13 residues long. V gave up 4 bases and J gave up 5 bases; unmatched junction bases: 3. Per germline, CDR1 MNHEY and CDR2 SMNVEV (reference sequence). This chain's CDR3 is CASSWTGDNEQYF. As DNA, the CDR3 is TGTGCCAGCAGTTGGACAGGGGATAACGAGCAGTACTTC.

The chain links TRBV29-1 to TRBJ2-2; 7 bases line up with TRBD1. Germline V gives CDR1 SQVTM, CDR2 ANQGSEA. CDR3 length equals 13 residues. The V gene end was trimmed by 5 bases and the J gene end by 7 bases; junction bases not matched to a gene: 7. The CDR3 is CSVTRDRNGELFF. The CDR3 DNA sequence: TGCAGCGTTACCCGGGACAGAAACGGGGAGCTGTTTTTT.

The chain couples TRBV23-1 to TRBJ2-7, with D tentatively TRBD2 (5 bases). TRBV23-1 is assigned to the ORF class and has an uncertain function. Trimming stripped 8 bases from V and 3 bases from J, with 20 bases between. CDR3 size: 15 residues. CDR3 sequence (DNA): TGCGCCAGCCCTCCCCGGGAAGGAGCGGTCTACGAGCAGTACTTC. It codes for CASPPREGAVYEQYF.

This clone has only a few counts. This chain links TRBV9 with TRBJ1-2; D gene unclear. CDR1 and CDR2 (germline): SGDLS, YYNGEE. Deletions cut 0 bases from V and 4 bases from J, with 10 bases between. The CDR3 runs to 14 residues. CDR3 sequence reads: CASSVERESYGYTF. The CDR3 DNA follows: TGTGCCAGCAGCGTAGAACGGGAGTCCTATGGCTACACCTTC.

This chain connects TRBV2 to TRBJ2-3; possibly TRBD1 for D (5 bases). Germline CDR1 SNHLY, CDR2 FYNNEI. V was trimmed by 11 bases and J by 5 bases, leaving 11 bases between them. CDR3 length equals 11 residues. CDR3 coding DNA: TGTGCCGGAAGAAGGGGAGATACGCAGTATTTT. Its protein product is CAGRRGDTQYF.

This clone occurred a few times. The chain has TRBV29-1 and TRBJ2-7; the D gene is possibly TRBD1 (6 bases). Germline CDR1 and CDR2: SQVTM and ANQGSEA. Trimming pared 6 bases from V and 0 bases from J, leaving 15 bases between. The CDR3 totals 14 residues. Here the CDR3 reads CSVYRDTSSYEQYF. The DNA of the CDR3 is TGCAGCGTATACCGGGACACGAGCTCCTACGAGCAGTACTTC.

The CDR3 sequence is CASSFGTGVGQYF. CDR3 nucleotide sequence: TGTGCCAGCAGCTTCGGGACAGGGGTGGGGCAGTACTTC. The rearrangement links TRBV7-2 to TRBJ2-7; TRBD1 aligns across 10 bases. CDR1 is SGHTA and CDR2 is FQGNSA in the germline V gene. The CDR3 has 13 residues. Trimming cost V 3 bases and J 9 bases; bases outside gene matches: 5.

V gene TRBV9 combines with J gene TRBJ2-1; TRBD2 is a possible D gene (6 bases). CDR3 size: 15 residues. The germline CDR1 and CDR2 sequences are SGDLS and YYNGEE. V lost 2 bases and J lost 9, with 18 bases in between. The CDR3 DNA follows: TGTGCCAGCAGCGTTGGCCTAGCGACGAAGGGTGAGCAGTTCTTC. Translating it yields CASSVGLATKGEQFF.

The V gene is TRBV4-2, the J gene TRBJ2-5; 8 bases map to TRBD2. The CDR3 covers 15 residues. V shed 0 bases, J shed 11 bases, and the junction held 11 bases outside the gene matches. Germline V gene sequence: CDR1 LGHNA, CDR2 YNFKEQ. The CDR3 DNA sequence: TGTGCCAGCAGCCAAGATCTAGCGGGTGGACGGGAGCAGTACTTC. Residues: CASSQDLAGGREQYF.

The chain combines TRBV15 with TRBJ2-7, with 7 bases fitting TRBD1. J gave up 7 bases and V 2 bases, and 8 bases lay outside the gene matches. Germline CDR1 LNHNV, CDR2 YYDKDF (reference sequence). The CDR3 is 14 amino acids. CDR3 sequence (DNA): TGTGCCACCAGCAGACCCGGGGACAGCGTGGAGCAGTACTTC. Protein product: CATSRPGDSVEQYF. Together with reference TRBV15 and TRBJ2-7, the CDR3 gives the full variable domain: DAMVIQNPRYQVTQFGKPVTLSCSQTLNHNVMYWYQQKSSQAPKLLFHYYDKDFNNEADTPDNFQSRRPNTSFCFLDIRSPGLGDTAMYLCATSRPGDSVEQYFGPGTRLTVT.